This T cell receptor (beta chain) is drawn from a study of OX40 agonist ivuxolimab in advanced cancers. In regard to this clone: As yet, its antigen is unknown.

Profiling relied on immunoSEQ multiplex PCR, and the TCRdb table lists in-frame clones only, not all of them. The top ten hold around 2.6% of the sample, which has about 41,000 clones, 70% to 85% seen once. Germline V lookup: CDR1 SGHAT, CDR2 FQNNGV. This CDR3 contains 16 residues. Trimming at V came to 1 base and at J to 0 bases, leaving 3 bases not matched to a gene. Study-wide results and caveats: Fewer expanded clones were found on average in CD4+ than in CD8+ T cells. Individuals who were partial responders at 0.1-3.0 mg/kg had clonal expansion that ranked among the lowest.

The source was CD4+ or CD8+ T cells sorted from blood, collected in a trial of the OX40 agonist ivuxolimab. This clonotype originated in an adult with an advanced solid tumor such as melanoma, head and neck, liver or kidney cancer. The J gene is TRBJ2-7, the V gene TRBV11-2; 10 positions match TRBD2. CDR3 residues: CASSLGSSGSSYEQYF. CDR3 sequence (DNA): TGTGCCAGCAGCTTAGGCTCTAGCGGGAGCTCCTACGAGCAGTACTTC.